Detailed here is one TCR beta chain. The CDR3 loop spans 11 amino acids. V was shortened by 4 bases and J by 8 bases, with 7 bases between the two germline ends. This entry is derived from a study of T cells after yellow fever vaccination. TCRdb itself ran the 5' RACE reads through MiXCR, one entry per CDR3 protein. The sample lists hundreds of thousands of distinct CDR3 sequences, less than 20% seen once, with 15% to 20% in the top ten. The sequence was obtained from a man between 18 and 29 years old who received the YFV17D yellow fever vaccine. The material sequenced was PBMCs, taken around 5 days after the first yellow fever vaccination. V is TRBV5-3 and J is TRBJ2-1, with no clear D. TRBV5-3 is flagged as an ORF with uncertain function. Written as DNA, the CDR3 is TGTGCCAGAAGCCGACAAGATGAGCAGTTCTTC. Its protein product is CARSRQDEQFF.